These 32 T cell receptor beta chains came from one sample sequenced in a study of T cells after yellow fever vaccination. TCRdb called the 5' RACE reads again in MiXCR, with one record for every CDR3 protein. Of 500,000 to 650,000 distinct CDR3 sequences listed, over 9% are singletons. Specimen: PBMCs, collected on the day of the yellow fever booster vaccination. The receptors derive from a man aged 25-45 years who received the YFV17D yellow fever vaccine.

This clonotype came up a few times. The chain joins TRBV11-2 to TRBJ2-1; 12 nucleotides align to TRBD2. Unmatched junction bases numbered 12, after V lost 5 bases and J lost 4 bases. Germline loops: CDR1 SGHAT, CDR2 FQNNGV. CDR3 length: 18 residues. The CDR3 region is CASSPRTSGNNLYNEQFF. The DNA of the CDR3 is TGTGCCAGCAGCCCACGGACTAGCGGGAACAACTTATACAATGAGCAGTTCTTC. Filled out from reference TRBV11-2 and TRBJ2-1, the complete variable domain reads EAGVAQSPRYKIIEKRQSVAFWCNPISGHATLYWYQQILGQGPKLLIQFQNNGVVDDSQLPKDRFSAERLKGVDSTLKIQPAKLEDSAVYLCASSPRTSGNNLYNEQFFGPGTRLTVL.

This clonotype was counted only a few times. This chain connects TRBV15 to TRBJ2-7, with D possibly matching TRBD1 (5 bases). This CDR3 is 14 amino acids long. Germline V CDR1 and CDR2: LNHNV, YYDKDF (reference sequence). V dropped 0 bases and J dropped 4 bases, with 10 bases sitting between them. The chain's CDR3 is CATSRDQGLYEQYF. In DNA form, the CDR3 reads TGTGCCACCAGCAGAGATCAGGGTCTGTACGAGCAGTACTTC. Drawing the rest from reference TRBV15 and TRBJ2-7, the complete variable domain is DAMVIQNPRYQVTQFGKPVTLSCSQTLNHNVMYWYQQKSSQAPKLLFHYYDKDFNNEADTPDNFQSRRPNTSFCFLDIRSPGLGDTAMYLCATSRDQGLYEQYFGPGTRLTVT.

V is TRBV5-8 and J is TRBJ2-5; D unresolved. In germline, CDR1 is SGHTS, CDR2 YDEGEE. V was clipped by 4 bases and J by 12 bases, with 16 bases between them. This CDR3 is 12 amino acids long. The DNA for the CDR3 is TGTGCCAGCAGCCCAAGTCGGTCGAGGAAGTACTTC. Its protein product is CASSPSRSRKYF.

This clonotype was seen only a few times. The chain couples TRBV30 to TRBJ1-2; D perhaps matches TRBD1 (6 bases). CDR3 length: 13 residues. The V gene lost 4 bases and the J gene lost 6 bases, with 15 bases spanning the gap. Germline values: CDR1 GTSNPN, CDR2 SVGIG (reference sequence). The DNA of the CDR3 is TGTGCCTGGACCTGGTCGGGGGGCGATGGCTACACCTTC. This translates into CAWTWSGGDGYTF. Full variable domain (outside the CDR3, taken from reference TRBV30 and TRBJ1-2): SQTIHQWPATLVQPVGSPLSLECTVEGTSNPNLYWYRQAAGRGLQLLFYSVGIGQISSEVPQNLSASRPQDRQFILSSKKLLLSDSGFYLCAWTWSGGDGYTFGSGTRLTVV.

The chain joins TRBV27 to TRBJ2-1, with TRBD1 matching 11 bases. Unmatched junction bases numbered 6, after V lost 1 base and J lost 7 bases. Looked up from germline, CDR1 is MNHEY and CDR2 is SMNVEV (reference sequence). There are 16 residues in the CDR3. The CDR3 here is CASSLLGQGVINEQFF. CDR3 DNA: TGTGCCAGCAGTTTATTGGGACAGGGGGTGATAAATGAGCAGTTCTTC.

The chain links TRBV9 to TRBJ2-3; 8 nucleotides match TRBD2. CDR1 and CDR2 from the germline V gene are SGDLS and YYNGEE. Trimming removed 2 bases from V and 4 bases from J; junction bases left unmatched: 3. This CDR3 is built from 14 residues. CDR3 bases: TGTGCCAGCAGCGTCGGGAGGGGGGCAGATACGCAGTATTTT. It specifies CASSVGRGADTQYF.

This chain uses TRBV28 with TRBJ2-1; tentatively, D is TRBD2 (5 bases). Germline CDR1 is MDHEN and CDR2 is SYDVKM. The CDR3 is 14 residues long. V was clipped by 9 bases and J by 5 bases, with 17 bases between them. CDR3 coding DNA: TGTGCCAGAAAAGCGGTTAGGACGGACAATGAGCAGTTCTTC. It codes for CARKAVRTDNEQFF.

The genes are TRBV11-2 and TRBJ2-1, with 8 bases that match TRBD2. CDR1 and CDR2 (germline): SGHAT, FQNNGV. The CDR3 extends over 15 amino acids. The ends lost 3 bases at V and 5 bases at J; junction bases unmatched: 6. This CDR3 reads CASSLGTRRNNEQFF. In DNA form, the CDR3 reads TGTGCCAGCAGCTTGGGGACTAGGCGTAACAATGAGCAGTTCTTC.

In its sample, this clonotype was seen a few times. The chain links TRBV5-1 to TRBJ1-2, with D hard to call. CDR1 is SGHRS, CDR2 YFSETQ, per germline. This CDR3 is built from 14 residues. Trimming pared 4 bases from V and 6 bases from J, leaving 16 bases between. In DNA form, the CDR3 reads TGCGCCAGCAGCCTCCTGGACGGACGGAATGGCTACACCTTC. It is translated as CASSLLDGRNGYTF.

In its sample, this clonotype was seen a few times. The chain combines TRBV7-2 with TRBJ2-1; 9 bases are a match to TRBD2. This CDR3 has 16 residues. Germline CDR1 reads SGHTA; CDR2 reads FQGNSA. After removal of 1 base from V and 7 bases from J, the junction contained 8 bases not matched to a gene. The CDR3 bases are TGTGCCAGCAGCTTAGTTGTGAGCGGGAGGTTAAATGAGCAGTTCTTC. It is translated as CASSLVVSGRLNEQFF.

This clonotype was found a few times. The chain carries TRBV20-1 and TRBJ2-3; 7 positions match TRBD2. The CDR3 sequence is 14 residues long. Trimming took 5 bases from V and 0 from J; bases not matched to a gene: 5. Germline V lookup: CDR1 DFQATT, CDR2 SNEGSKA (reference sequence). This CDR3 reads CSAGRDYSTDTQYF. The CDR3 nucleotides are TGCAGTGCTGGCCGGGACTACAGCACAGATACGCAGTATTTT.

This clonotype occurred a few times. The chain is built from TRBV9 and TRBJ2-2; D call uncertain. Germline-derived CDR1 and CDR2 are SGDLS and YYNGEE. The germline V and J ends were trimmed by 3 bases and 5 bases, with 8 bases remaining between them. This CDR3 comprises 13 residues. CDR3 DNA sequence: TGTGCCAGCAGCGGGAGTGCAACCGGGGAGCTGTTTTTT. It specifies CASSGSATGELFF.

This clonotype was recorded a few times. The CDR3 region is CASQPGVYEQYF. The CDR3 DNA reads TGTGCCAGCCAACCAGGGGTCTACGAGCAGTACTTC. The chain is built from TRBV2 and TRBJ2-7; D is perhaps TRBD1 (6 bases). The CDR3 extends over 12 amino acids. Trimming left V 8 bases short and J 3 bases short, with 11 bases between. Germline CDR1 and CDR2: SNHLY and FYNNEI.

This clonotype was observed a few times. The CDR3 DNA reads as TGTGCCACCAGCGGGTGGACAGGGAACGAGCAGTACTTC. It translates to CATSGWTGNEQYF. V gene TRBV15 combines with J gene TRBJ2-7; 8 bases line up with TRBD1. V lost 5 bases, J lost 5 bases, and 5 bases stayed unmatched. This CDR3 region has 13 residues. The germline V gene has CDR1 LNHNV and CDR2 YYDKDF (reference sequence).

CDR3: CASSYSRQDRQYF. CDR3 DNA sequence: TGTGCCAGCAGTTACTCGAGACAGGACAGGCAGTACTTC. V is TRBV6-5 and J is TRBJ2-7, with D perhaps TRBD1 (6 bases). The ends were cut back, 0 bases at V and 9 bases at J, with 12 bases in the middle. Germline CDR1 and CDR2: MNHEY and SVGAGI. This CDR3 is built from 13 residues.

The rearrangement uses TRBV6-6 and TRBJ1-3, with a possible D match to TRBD1 (6 bases). Trimming removed 6 bases at V and 2 bases at J, with 8 bases between. CDR1 is MNHNY and CDR2 is SVGAGI in the germline V gene (reference sequence). The CDR3 runs to 13 residues. The CDR3 bases are TGTGCCAGCAGCGGACAGACTGGAAACACCATATATTTT. This encodes CASSGQTGNTIYF.

The chain employs TRBV2 and TRBJ2-3, with D uncertain. This CDR3 is 14 amino acids long. Trimming removed 11 bases at V and 1 base at J, with 16 bases between. Looked up from germline, CDR1 is SNHLY and CDR2 is FYNNEI. CDR3 coding DNA: TGTGCCGAAGCTCGAGGAGCCGGCACAGATACGCAGTATTTT. This gives the protein CAEARGAGTDTQYF. The variable domain in full, with the rest retrieved from reference TRBV2 and TRBJ2-3, is EPEVTQTPSHQVTQMGQEVILRCVPISNHLYFYWYRQILGQKVEFLVSFYNNEISEKSEIFDDQFSVERPDGSNFTLKIRSTKLEDSAMYFCAEARGAGTDTQYFGPGTRLTVL.

The chain is built from TRBV3-1 and TRBJ1-2, with D hard to call. The ends were cut back, 11 bases at V and 5 bases at J, with 24 bases in the middle. CDR3 length equals 15 residues. Looked up from germline, CDR1 is LGHDT and CDR2 is YNNKEL (reference sequence). CDR3 nucleotide sequence: TGTGCCTCCTGCCAAGGCGGACCTAGCGGGTATGGCTACACCTTC. This encodes CASCQGGPSGYGYTF.

The gene calls are TRBV28 and TRBJ2-7; D perhaps matches TRBD2 (7 bases). V dropped 4 bases and J dropped 6 bases, with 19 bases sitting between them. In germline, CDR1 is MDHEN, CDR2 SYDVKM. CDR3 length equals 15 residues. CDR3 loop: CASSSGGGAGAEQYF. In DNA, the CDR3 is TGTGCCAGCAGTTCCGGAGGGGGGGCAGGGGCCGAGCAGTACTTC.

This clonotype has only a few counts. The chain couples TRBV20-1 to TRBJ2-3; TRBD2 matches at 7 bases. Looked up from germline, CDR1 is DFQATT and CDR2 is SNEGSKA (reference sequence). With V trimmed by 3 bases and J by 1 base, 10 bases remained unmatched. This CDR3 spans 16 amino acids. CDR3 DNA sequence: TGCAGTGCTAGTTACCTCGAGGCGGGAGGCACAGATACGCAGTATTTT. Its translation: CSASYLEAGGTDTQYF.

This clonotype was counted at least ten times. The chain couples TRBV10-3 to TRBJ1-5; D is perhaps TRBD1 (5 bases). V was cut by 7 bases and J by 4 bases, with 8 bases left in between. CDR3 length: 12 amino acids. In germline, CDR1 is ENHRY, CDR2 SYGVKD. The CDR3 region has the DNA TGTGCCATCAAGGGGCCAAATCAGCCCCAGCATTTT. Its translation: CAIKGPNQPQHF.

A few counts support this clonotype. The chain has TRBV7-6 and TRBJ1-1; D remains ambiguous. The CDR3 extends over 10 amino acids. CDR1 and CDR2 from the germline V gene are SGHVS and FNYEAQ. Trimming stripped 5 bases from V and 4 bases from J, with 2 bases between. The CDR3: CASSPTEAFF. The CDR3, as DNA: TGTGCCAGCAGCCCCACTGAAGCTTTCTTT.

There are many counts of this clonotype. The V and J genes are TRBV6-5 and TRBJ2-3; D is perhaps TRBD2 (5 bases). CDR1 is MNHEY and CDR2 is SVGAGI in the germline V gene. The CDR3 sequence is 12 residues long. Trimming cost V 8 bases and J 6 bases, with 12 bases left between them. This CDR3 is CASRSGGDTQYF. The DNA for the CDR3 is TGTGCCAGCCGATCTGGCGGGGATACGCAGTATTTT.

The chain carries TRBV7-6 and TRBJ2-2; TRBD2 aligns across 10 bases. V was pared by 4 bases and J by 2 bases, with 7 bases of the junction left unmatched. CDR1 is SGHVS, CDR2 FNYEAQ, per germline. The CDR3 covers 17 residues. The DNA of the CDR3 is TGTGCCAGCAGCTCGATGTCTAGCGGGAGAAACACCGGGGAGCTGTTTTTT. Residues: CASSSMSSGRNTGELFF.

This clonotype was observed many times. The V gene is TRBV5-1, the J gene TRBJ2-5, with 9 bases matching TRBD1. Germline trimming cut 2 bases from V and 5 bases from J; bases unmatched to any gene: 4. The CDR3 covers 14 residues. Germline V gene lookup returns CDR1 SGHRS and CDR2 YFSETQ. The DNA for the CDR3 is TGCGCCAGCAGCTTACAGGGGGCCCGGGAGACCCAGTACTTC. This translates into CASSLQGARETQYF. The full variable domain, completed using reference TRBV5-1 and TRBJ2-5, is KAGVTQTPRYLIKTRGQQVTLSCSPISGHRSVSWYQQTPGQGLQFLFEYFSETQRNKGNFPGRFSGRQFSNSRSEMNVSTLELGDSALYLCASSLQGARETQYFGPGTRLLVL.

This clonotype was observed a handful of times. V gene TRBV6-2 or TRBV6-3 combines with J gene TRBJ1-2; 7 bases agree with TRBD1. The CDR3 totals 14 residues. In germline, CDR1 is MNHEY, CDR2 SVGEGT. Trimming at V came to 6 bases and at J to 6 bases, leaving 10 bases not matched to a gene. This CDR3 is CASRRTGTAHGYTF. The CDR3, as DNA: TGTGCCAGCAGGCGGACCGGGACAGCTCATGGCTACACCTTC.

This clonotype has a handful of counts. This chain links TRBV11-2 with TRBJ2-1, with 14 nucleotides matching TRBD2. The CDR3 covers 20 residues. J lost 0 bases, V lost 4 bases, and 11 bases had no gene match. From germline, CDR1 is SGHAT and CDR2 FQNNGV. The CDR3 nucleotides read TGTGCCAGCAGCTCCCGGACTAGCGGGAGGTCGCCCCCCTCCTACAATGAGCAGTTCTTC. It specifies CASSSRTSGRSPPSYNEQFF.

This clonotype was found many times. The J gene is TRBJ1-5, the V gene TRBV21-1. TRBV21-1 is marked as a pseudogene. The CDR3 is 16 amino acids. CDR3 residues: CASSKGPRASHQPQHF. CDR3 DNA: TGTGCCAGCAGCAAAGGACCGAGAGCAAGTCATCAGCCCCAGCATTTT.

The chain employs TRBV6-2 or TRBV6-3 and TRBJ1-1, with D hard to call. The germline gives CDR1 MNHEY, CDR2 SVGEGT. The V gene lost 6 bases and the J gene lost 0 bases, with 11 bases spanning the gap. This CDR3 has 14 residues. CDR3 coding DNA: TGTGCCAGCAGCCGCCAGGCGCTGAACACTGAAGCTTTCTTT. Its translation is CASSRQALNTEAFF.

Only a few counts were recorded for this clonotype. This sequence joins TRBV12-3 or TRBV12-4 and TRBJ2-7, with D perhaps matching TRBD2 (5 bases). The CDR3 totals 14 residues. The V end lost 5 bases, the J end lost 7 bases, and 18 bases lay between the germline ends. CDR3 in DNA: TGTGCCAGCAGTACGGGAAGTGTTGTCGGAGAGCAGTACTTC. Translated, it gives CASSTGSVVGEQYF.

V and J are TRBV29-1 and TRBJ2-5, with D perhaps TRBD2 (6 bases). CDR3 length: 12 amino acids. V was shortened by 3 bases and J by 4 bases, with 9 bases between the two germline ends. Germline CDR1 and CDR2: SQVTM and ANQGSEA. The CDR3 is CSVERGRETQYF. The CDR3 DNA reads TGCAGCGTTGAGCGGGGACGAGAGACCCAGTACTTC.

Only a few counts were recorded for this clonotype. The chain recombines TRBV28 with TRBJ2-7, with 7 bases matching TRBD2. After removal of 8 bases from V and 5 bases from J, the junction contained 12 bases not matched to a gene. The germline CDR1 and CDR2 sequences are MDHEN and SYDVKM. The CDR3 runs to 14 residues. For the CDR3, the DNA is TGTGCCAGCGGGATTAGCGGGCCGCCTGACGAGCAGTACTTC. This encodes CASGISGPPDEQYF.